These T cell receptor beta chains were read from a single sample in a study of vaccination effects on CD4 cells after COVID-19. Antigens of these TCRs are unknown. TCRdb keeps only in-frame clones here, not all; method: immunoSEQ multiplex PCR. The sample gives more than 35,000 clones, about three fifths of which show up once; about 15% is in the top ten. The starting material was CD4+ T cells from PBMCs cultured with HCoV-OC43 spike peptides, obtained before COVID-19 vaccination. The receptors derive from a human donor who received a COVID-19 vaccine. The CDR3 runs from the conserved cysteine through the conserved F or W. Fields, in order: CDR3 DNA, CDR3 protein, clone size, D gene, V gene, J gene. D genes are given only for firm matches. Rows give clone size only sometimes, using once, few, many, or a class for an expanded clone.

CDR3nt: TGTGCCAGCAGCCCGGGACTAGCGGCCCTGAGCACCGGGGAGCTGTTTTTT
CDR3aa: CASSPGLAALSTGELFF
abundance: .
d_gene: TRBD2
v_gene: TRBV5-4
j_gene: TRBJ2-2

CDR3nt: TGCGCCAGCGCCGTACAGGGGGCCTATGGCTACACCTTC
CDR3aa: CASAVQGAYGYTF
abundance: few
d_gene: TRBD1
v_gene: TRBV5-1
j_gene: TRBJ1-2

CDR3nt: TGTGCCAGCAGCGTAGGCGTAGGGTTTGGCGAAAAACTGTTTTTT
CDR3aa: CASSVGVGFGEKLFF
abundance: .
d_gene: .
v_gene: TRBV9
j_gene: TRBJ1-4

CDR3nt: TGTGCCAGCAGCTTAGCGTTTGGACAGGGGGTGGCAGATACGCAGTATTTT
CDR3aa: CASSLAFGQGVADTQYF
abundance: .
d_gene: TRBD1
v_gene: TRBV7-6
j_gene: TRBJ2-3

CDR3nt: TGTGCCAGCAGTGACCCGAGGGTGGGGGCTTTCTTT
CDR3aa: CASSDPRVGAFF
abundance: .
d_gene: .
v_gene: TRBV6-4
j_gene: TRBJ1-1

CDR3nt: TGTGCCAGCAGCTTGGCTGGAGGGAATCAGCCCCAGCATTTT
CDR3aa: CASSLAGGNQPQHF
abundance: few
d_gene: .
v_gene: TRBV5-4
j_gene: TRBJ1-5

CDR3nt: TGCAGTGCTAGTGGCGGTACTAACTATGGCTACACCTTC
CDR3aa: CSASGGTNYGYTF
abundance: .
d_gene: .
v_gene: TRBV20-1
j_gene: TRBJ1-2

CDR3nt: TGTGCCAGCAGCTTATTCGGTTCACTAGGCGATGAGCAGTTCTTC
CDR3aa: CASSLFGSLGDEQFF
abundance: .
d_gene: .
v_gene: TRBV11-3
j_gene: TRBJ2-1

CDR3nt: TGTGCCAGCAGCTTATGGTTCCCCGAGCAGTACTTC
CDR3aa: CASSLWFPEQYF
abundance: .
d_gene: .
v_gene: TRBV7-9
j_gene: TRBJ2-7

CDR3nt: TGTGCCAGCAGCCAAGGTTGGGAGAACACAGATACGCAGTATTTT
CDR3aa: CASSQGWENTDTQYF
abundance: once
d_gene: .
v_gene: TRBV7-2
j_gene: TRBJ2-3

CDR3nt: TGTGCCAGCAGTCCCAGGGGAGCCACTGAAGCTTTCTTT
CDR3aa: CASSPRGATEAFF
abundance: .
d_gene: .
v_gene: TRBV6-5
j_gene: TRBJ1-1

CDR3nt: TGTGCCAGCAGCTTGGTGGGCACAGATACGCAGTATTTT
CDR3aa: CASSLVGTDTQYF
abundance: .
d_gene: .
v_gene: TRBV5-5
j_gene: TRBJ2-3

CDR3nt: TGTGCCAGTACCCAACAGGTCTCTGGAAACACCATATATTTT
CDR3aa: CASTQQVSGNTIYF
abundance: .
d_gene: .
v_gene: TRBV19
j_gene: TRBJ1-3

CDR3nt: TGTGCCAGCAAGAGGGACAGGGCGAACGGGGAGCTGTTTTTT
CDR3aa: CASKRDRANGELFF
abundance: .
d_gene: TRBD1
v_gene: TRBV6-5
j_gene: TRBJ2-2

CDR3nt: TGTGCCATCAGTGATGCGCGGGGTACGCAAGAGACCCAGTACTTC
CDR3aa: CAISDARGTQETQYF
abundance: .
d_gene: .
v_gene: TRBV10-3
j_gene: TRBJ2-5

CDR3nt: TGTGCCAGCAGCTTTCGGACAGATCTTTCCTATGGCTACACCTTC
CDR3aa: CASSFRTDLSYGYTF
abundance: .
d_gene: .
v_gene: TRBV12-1
j_gene: TRBJ1-2

CDR3nt: TGTGCCAGCAGCTCTGGCGGGAGACGGAATGAGCAGTTCTTC
CDR3aa: CASSSGGRRNEQFF
abundance: .
d_gene: TRBD2
v_gene: TRBV5-8
j_gene: TRBJ2-1

CDR3nt: TGTGCCAGCAGCCGACCTGGGGGGGGAAGCACAGATACGCAGTATTTT
CDR3aa: CASSRPGGGSTDTQYF
abundance: .
d_gene: TRBD2
v_gene: TRBV5-4
j_gene: TRBJ2-3

CDR3nt: TGTGCCAGTAATACAGGGGTCGGAATCGCCTACGAGCAGTACTTC
CDR3aa: CASNTGVGIAYEQYF
abundance: .
d_gene: TRBD1
v_gene: TRBV19
j_gene: TRBJ2-7

CDR3nt: TGTGCCAGCAGTTATCGGCAGGGGCGAAATTCACCCCTCCACTTT
CDR3aa: CASSYRQGRNSPLHF
abundance: .
d_gene: .
v_gene: TRBV6-5
j_gene: TRBJ1-6

CDR3nt: TGCAGTGCTAGTGGGCTAGCGGGAGGCCTCAATGAGCAGTTCTTC
CDR3aa: CSASGLAGGLNEQFF
abundance: .
d_gene: TRBD2
v_gene: TRBV20-1
j_gene: TRBJ2-1

CDR3nt: TGTGCCAGCGTCAGGGGTCAGCCCCAGCATTTT
CDR3aa: CASVRGQPQHF
abundance: .
d_gene: .
v_gene: TRBV7-6
j_gene: TRBJ1-5

CDR3nt: TGTGCCAGCAGCTTAGGGTTCTCAACAGGGGGGAAAGAGACCCAGTACTTC
CDR3aa: CASSLGFSTGGKETQYF
abundance: .
d_gene: TRBD1
v_gene: TRBV7-9
j_gene: TRBJ2-5

CDR3nt: TGCGCCAGCAGCTTGGGGCCAGGGGTGAACACTGAAGCTTTCTTT
CDR3aa: CASSLGPGVNTEAFF
abundance: .
d_gene: .
v_gene: TRBV5-1
j_gene: TRBJ1-1

CDR3nt: TGCGCCAGCAGTGAGAGGACAGGGGGGGGCAAGGGGTCCTACGAGCAGTACTTC
CDR3aa: CASSERTGGGKGSYEQYF
abundance: .
d_gene: TRBD1
v_gene: TRBV10-2
j_gene: TRBJ2-7